The rows below give T cell receptor beta chains drawn from one sample of a study of CD8+ T cells in alopecia areata. TCRdb's table, derived via immunoSEQ multiplex PCR, lists solely in-frame clones and lacks some. The sample has 150,000 to 200,000 clones, about three fifths seen once. Sequencing used CD4+ T cells sorted from blood. Every receptor here comes from a human donor in good health. CDR3s include the opening cysteine and the closing phenylalanine or tryptophan. Fields, in order: CDR3 protein, clone size, V gene. Clone size is shown for a subset of rows, as once, few, many or a class of expanded clone.

CDR3aa: CASSQSETRNQPQHF
abundance: few
v_gene: TRBV23-1

CDR3aa: CASSAFDSKAEAFF
abundance: NA
v_gene: TRBV6-1

CDR3aa: CSAGLAGVSEQFF
abundance: few
v_gene: TRBV29-1

CDR3aa: CSTFGGASYEQYF
abundance: NA
v_gene: TRBV29-1

CDR3aa: CASRPRNRNTGELFF
abundance: few
v_gene: TRBV6-5

CDR3aa: CASSEMGGSGVNEQFF
abundance: NA
v_gene: TRBV25-1

CDR3aa: CAWSGQGPPGQYF
abundance: once
v_gene: TRBV30

CDR3aa: CASSERREDEQFF
abundance: NA
v_gene: TRBV2

CDR3aa: CASSEDSFGTYNEQFF
abundance: NA
v_gene: TRBV9

CDR3aa: CASSYTNAKNIQYF
abundance: few
v_gene: TRBV6-5

CDR3aa: CASSFQKTGAPAKNIQYF
abundance: many
v_gene: TRBV27

CDR3aa: CASSLGRGEIQETQYF
abundance: NA
v_gene: TRBV7-9

CDR3aa: CASSGDGDSYTGYTF
abundance: NA
v_gene: TRBV9

CDR3aa: CASSVEYRGLAETYEQYF
abundance: few
v_gene: TRBV5-1

CDR3aa: CASEGGEADTQYF
abundance: NA
v_gene: TRBV30

CDR3aa: CASSPREGSMNTEAFF
abundance: NA
v_gene: TRBV5-1

CDR3aa: CASSFGRNEQFF
abundance: NA
v_gene: TRBV11-1

CDR3aa: CASSPPRAGEQYF
abundance: NA
v_gene: TRBV27

CDR3aa: CASSSLGWYQETQYF
abundance: few
v_gene: TRBV7-9

CDR3aa: CASTSIGTGGETQYF
abundance: few
v_gene: TRBV28

CDR3aa: CASRWTSGRNEQFF
abundance: NA
v_gene: TRBV11-2

CDR3aa: CASSSLQGPGELFF
abundance: NA
v_gene: TRBV5-1

CDR3aa: CASSLVDSTDTQYF
abundance: NA
v_gene: TRBV5-1

CDR3aa: CSFSPRGTDTQYF
abundance: NA
v_gene: TRBV29-1

CDR3aa: CASSQGSTDTQYF
abundance: NA
v_gene: TRBV4-1

CDR3aa: CASSLTGGRQPQHF
abundance: NA
v_gene: TRBV27

CDR3aa: CSVVGTQNIQYF
abundance: few
v_gene: TRBV29-1

CDR3aa: CASSLTGGLLAFF
abundance: once
v_gene: TRBV27

CDR3aa: CASTEAGQNNYEQYF
abundance: NA
v_gene: TRBV6-5

CDR3aa: CSVEGQTDTEAFF
abundance: NA
v_gene: TRBV29-1

CDR3aa: CASLDVLSLLEETQYF
abundance: NA
v_gene: TRBV2

CDR3aa: CASSYSDRSGNTIYF
abundance: few
v_gene: TRBV6-6

CDR3aa: CASSGGLHYEQYF
abundance: few
v_gene: TRBV6-1

CDR3aa: CASSSGASGDLTLFF
abundance: NA
v_gene: TRBV5-1

CDR3aa: CASSRWVAYEQYF
abundance: many
v_gene: TRBV13

CDR3aa: CAGRGGGNTEAFF
abundance: few
v_gene: TRBV2

CDR3aa: CASSPPGRNTEAFF
abundance: few
v_gene: TRBV18

CDR3aa: CASTLVQGLAKNIQYF
abundance: NA
v_gene: TRBV28

CDR3aa: CASSLALGSGPTF
abundance: NA
v_gene: TRBV7-6

CDR3aa: CASSRRGWQYF
abundance: NA
v_gene: TRBV7-2

CDR3aa: CSVAGSNEQFF
abundance: NA
v_gene: TRBV29-1

CDR3aa: CSVRGGNTIYF
abundance: few
v_gene: TRBV29-1